The clone carrying this TCR beta chain has a count of ten or more. On sorted subsets, replicate PCRs used 200 to 250 ng DNA, or about 33,000 T cell genomes. Method: immunoSEQ multiplex PCR; TCRdb's copy keeps in-frame clones and lacks some. This sample has about 100,000 clones, with roughly 66% found just once. This sample is part of a study of shared clonotypes between healthy human individuals. On the study more broadly: Samples came from two female and a few male donors aged 18 to 49.

The germline CDR1 and CDR2 sequences are SGHAT and FQDESV (reference sequence). Trimming took off 5 bases at V and 7 bases at J, with 17 bases between the two ends. The CDR3 loop spans 15 amino acids. The sequenced sample consisted of memory CD8+ T cells sorted from blood. Subset: CD45RO+ cells pooled with CCR7-negative TemRA cells. The sequence was obtained from a woman in her 30s in good health. The chain employs TRBV11-1 and TRBJ2-2; possible D gene TRBD2, 6 bases. The CDR3, as DNA: TGTGCCAGCAGCCCTTCCATTGAGGGAGGCGGGGAGCTGTTTTTT. This translates into CASSPSIEGGGELFF.